This is a list of T cell receptor beta chains from one sample in a study of blood T cell repertoires in COVID-19. Assay used: immunoSEQ multiplex PCR; TCRdb lists only in-frame clones, some missing. The profile covers about 120,000 clones, with around 89% appearing a single time and about 3.8% taken by the ten largest. Sample: peripheral blood. The source of these receptors is an older woman with COVID-19, enrolled during active disease. CDR3s include the opening cysteine and the closing phenylalanine or tryptophan. The order of the fields is CDR3 DNA, CDR3 protein, V gene, J gene, clone size, D gene. D genes are given only for firm matches. For some rows the clone size is stated as once, few or many, or as a class when expanded; others skip it.

TGTGCCAGCAGCCCGAGGGACAGGGGAACTAATCAGCCCCAGCATTTT	CASSPRDRGTNQPQHF	TRBV7-8	TRBJ1-5	NA	TRBD1
TGTGCCAGCAGCTTGGCGTCTGGGAGACTGAACACTGAAGCTTTCTTT	CASSLASGRLNTEAFF	TRBV5-4	TRBJ1-1	NA	NA
TGTGCCAGCACCAGAAAGTCTGGCTACACCTTC	CASTRKSGYTF	TRBV6-5	TRBJ1-2	NA	NA
TGCGCCAGCAGCCAAGGGCGGGGGCGTACCGGGGAGCTGTTTTTT	CASSQGRGRTGELFF	TRBV4-1	TRBJ2-2	NA	NA
TGTGCCAGCAGCCTTACCGCGGGGGGCCGCACAGATACGCAGTATTTT	CASSLTAGGRTDTQYF	TRBV3-1/TRBV3-2	TRBJ2-3	NA	TRBD2
TGTGCCACCAGGTATACCTCCTACAAACTGTTTTTT	CATRYTSYKLFF	TRBV28	TRBJ1-4	NA	NA
TGTGCCATCAGTGATTTGTTTATTTCTGGGACAGGGGCCACTGAAGCTTTCTTT	CAISDLFISGTGATEAFF	TRBV10-3	TRBJ1-1	NA	TRBD1
TGTGCCAGCAGCCCCCTTGGCGGGGGCGGTGGCTACACCTTC	CASSPLGGGGGYTF	TRBV14	TRBJ1-2	NA	NA
TGTGCCAGCAGCTTCAACAGGAGAGACATTCAGTACTTC	CASSFNRRDIQYF	TRBV2	TRBJ2-4	NA	NA
TGTGCCAGCAGACAAGGAAACACCATATATTTT	CASRQGNTIYF	TRBV27	TRBJ1-3	NA	NA
TGTGCCAGAAGCTTGGAAGGGACTCCTCACACCTTC	CARSLEGTPHTF	TRBV5-3	TRBJ1-2	NA	NA
TGTGCCAGCTCACAAACCGGGACAGGGCCTTCGGGGCAGTTCTTC	CASSQTGTGPSGQFF	TRBV18	TRBJ2-1	NA	TRBD1
TGTGCCAGCAGTTACAATCAGGCAGGTCAAGAGACCCAGTACTTC	CASSYNQAGQETQYF	TRBV6-5	TRBJ2-5	NA	NA
TGTGCCAGCACCTCTAACAGGGCTGCTGCTAGCAATCAGCCCCAGCATTTT	CASTSNRAAASNQPQHF	TRBV7-9	TRBJ1-5	NA	NA
TGCGCCAGCAGCCCCCGTCAGGGTGTAACTAATGAAAAACTGTTTTTT	CASSPRQGVTNEKLFF	TRBV5-1	TRBJ1-4	NA	NA
TGTGCCAGCAGCCCAGACGGGACCGGGGGGGCTTTCTACGAGCAGTACTTC	CASSPDGTGGAFYEQYF	TRBV7-3	TRBJ2-7	NA	TRBD2
TGTGCCAGGGGGGGGAAGAGCAATCAGCCCCAGCATTTT	CARGGKSNQPQHF	TRBV21-1	TRBJ1-5	once	NA
TGTGCCTGGAGTGTTGGCAGGTCCCCTTATAGCAATCAGCCCCAGCATTTT	CAWSVGRSPYSNQPQHF	TRBV30	TRBJ1-5	few	NA
TGTGCCAGCAGCCCCACACGCGGCACCTACGAGCAGTACTTC	CASSPTRGTYEQYF	TRBV3-1/TRBV3-2	TRBJ2-7	NA	NA
TGTGCCAGCAGTTCACAGGGGGCGCGCTATGGCTACACCTTC	CASSSQGARYGYTF	TRBV2	TRBJ1-2	NA	TRBD1
TGCGCCAGCAGCTTGGCGGGACAGAATTCACCCCTCCACTTT	CASSLAGQNSPLHF	TRBV5-1	TRBJ1-6	NA	TRBD1
TGTGCCAGCAGTCCTCCGGTACAGGGGGCTTTGAACACTGAAGCTTTCTTT	CASSPPVQGALNTEAFF	TRBV27	TRBJ1-1	NA	TRBD1
TGTGCCAGCAGCCAGTACCCGGGGAATTCACCCCTCCACTTT	CASSQYPGNSPLHF	TRBV6-1	TRBJ1-6	NA	NA
TGTGCCAGCTGGTCGACAGTGCAGAACACCGGGGAGCTGTTTTTT	CASWSTVQNTGELFF	TRBV5-4	TRBJ2-2	NA	NA
TGTGCCAGCAGCTTCCTGGGGGGAGAGACCCAGTACTTC	CASSFLGGETQYF	TRBV7-2	TRBJ2-5	NA	NA
TGTGCCAGCAGCGTAGGGGTAGGGGGCAATCAGCCCCAGCATTTT	CASSVGVGGNQPQHF	TRBV9	TRBJ1-5	NA	NA
TGTGCCAGCAGAACGGACAGGGGGCGCAGGGGAGAAGCTTTCTTT	CASRTDRGRRGEAFF	TRBV6-6	TRBJ1-1	NA	TRBD1
TGTGCCAGCAGTGAGGGTTTTGGGACAGGGGGCCGATCACCCCTCCACTTT	CASSEGFGTGGRSPLHF	TRBV6-1	TRBJ1-6	few	TRBD1
TGTGCCAGCTCACCAGATGGGAGATCCTACGAGCAGTACTTC	CASSPDGRSYEQYF	TRBV18	TRBJ2-7	NA	NA
TGTGCCATCAGTGAGTCGGGCATCAACTATGGCTACACCTTC	CAISESGINYGYTF	TRBV10-3	TRBJ1-2	once	NA
NA	CASSEDTFGYEQYF	TRBV7-2	TRBJ2-7	NA	NA
TGCAGCCTCACCTCAGGGGGTTTATGGGAGACCCAGTACTTC	CSLTSGGLWETQYF	TRBV29-1	TRBJ2-5	NA	TRBD1